The rows below give T cell receptor beta chains drawn from one sample of a study of blood T cell repertoires in COVID-19. Using immunoSEQ multiplex PCR, the repertoire was profiled, and TCRdb retains in-frame clones only, with some absent. The repertoire holds a few hundred thousand clones, 80% to 90% seen once, with over 2% in the top ten. Sample: PBMCs or T cells enriched from blood (not recorded which). The receptors stem from a man between 25 and 39 years old who had recovered from COVID-19. Each CDR3 is given with its conserved first and last residue. Fields, in order: J gene, D gene, V gene, clone size, CDR3 DNA, CDR3 protein. A D gene is named only where the DNA matches it firmly. A row's size may be missing; if present it is once, few, many or a size class.

TRBJ2-3	TRBD1	TRBV11-2	once	TGTGCCAGCAGCAAACGACAGACAGGGGCAGATACGCAGTATTTT	CASSKRQTGADTQYF
TRBJ1-2	TRBD1	TRBV6-6	-	TGTGCCAGCACTATACTTCAGGGACAGCCGGGTGGCTACACCTTC	CASTILQGQPGGYTF
TRBJ2-3	TRBD2	TRBV5-1	-	TGCGCCAGCAGCTTGGGTGGGAAGCGGGGGGCCCGCACAGATACGCAGTATTTT	CASSLGGKRGARTDTQYF
TRBJ1-5	-	TRBV3-1/TRBV3-2	-	TGTGCCAGCAGCCAAGCCGGGGTCCATCAGCCCCAGCATTTT	CASSQAGVHQPQHF
TRBJ1-2	TRBD1	TRBV7-8	-	TGTGCCAGCAGCTCTAGGACAGGGAACAATGGCTACACCTTC	CASSSRTGNNGYTF
TRBJ2-5	TRBD2	TRBV7-2	-	TGTGCCAGCAGCAAACGCCTCACCGGGGGGGCGGAGACCCAGTACTTC	CASSKRLTGGAETQYF
TRBJ1-2	-	TRBV30	-	TGTGCCTGGAGAGGGGCTGGCTATGGCTACACCTTC	CAWRGAGYGYTF
TRBJ1-5	-	TRBV27	once	TGTGCCAGCAGTTTACTGGCAACCAATCAGCCCCAGCATTTT	CASSLLATNQPQHF
TRBJ1-1	-	TRBV5-4	few	TGTGCCAGCACCTGGGGCGGACACATGAACACTGAAGCTTTCTTT	CASTWGGHMNTEAFF
TRBJ1-4	TRBD1	TRBV5-1	-	TGCGCCAGCAGTTTGGGACAGGGAGCTAATGAAAAACTGTTTTTT	CASSLGQGANEKLFF
TRBJ1-2	-	TRBV4-3	few	TGCGCCAGCAGCCAAGTTTTTCGGGGGACGGAGGGCTACACCTTC	CASSQVFRGTEGYTF
TRBJ2-3	TRBD2	TRBV5-1	-	TGCGCCAGCAGCTTTAGCGGGGGGTCAGATACGCAGTATTTT	CASSFSGGSDTQYF
TRBJ2-7	TRBD2	TRBV10-3	-	TGTGCCATCAGTGAGTCCTCACTAGCGGTCCCCTACGAGCAGTACTTC	CAISESSLAVPYEQYF
TRBJ1-4	-	TRBV2	-	TGTGCCCAGGGCCCTATAGGGGAAAAACTGTTTTTT	CAQGPIGEKLFF
TRBJ1-3	-	TRBV7-2	-	TGTGCCAGCAGCTTAGCGGGGCAATCTGGAAACACCATATATTTT	CASSLAGQSGNTIYF
TRBJ1-2	-	TRBV9	-	TGTGCCAGCAGCCGCGACAGAACTAACTATGGCTACACCTTC	CASSRDRTNYGYTF
TRBJ1-1	TRBD1	TRBV6-4	-	TGTGCCAGCAGTAGGACAGGGAACACTGAAGCTTTCTTT	CASSRTGNTEAFF
TRBJ2-5	TRBD1	TRBV5-1	-	TGCGCCAGCAGCTTAAGATACAGGGGCGGGGAGACCCAGTACTTC	CASSLRYRGGETQYF
TRBJ2-7	-	TRBV5-4	-	TGTGCCAGCAGCTTGGGCGGGACGGGGGAGCAGTACTTC	CASSLGGTGEQYF
TRBJ2-1	-	TRBV16	medium-sized	TGTGCCAGCAGCCCCAACAATGAGCAGTTCTTC	CASSPNNEQFF
TRBJ1-2	-	TRBV9	-	TGTGCCAGCAGCGTAGCAGGGGAGTCATTTAACGGCTATGGCTACACCTTC	CASSVAGESFNGYGYTF
TRBJ2-5	TRBD1	TRBV29-1	-	TGCAGCGTTGAAAATCACAGGGGAGAGACCCAGTACTTC	CSVENHRGETQYF
TRBJ1-3	TRBD1	TRBV30	-	TGTGCCTGGGCGACAGGGGGCACTGGAAACACCATATATTTT	CAWATGGTGNTIYF
TRBJ2-2	-	TRBV5-4	-	TGTGCCAGCAGCTTGTCACAGGGAAACACCGGGGAGCTGTTTTTT	CASSLSQGNTGELFF
TRBJ1-2	-	TRBV6-2/TRBV6-3	-	TGTGCCAGCAGCCAACTGATCGTGGAGGGCTACACCTTC	CASSQLIVEGYTF
TRBJ1-4	-	TRBV7-6	-	TGTGCCAGCAGCTTAAGAGGGCAGACAAATGAAAAACTGTTTTTT	CASSLRGQTNEKLFF
TRBJ2-3	TRBD2	TRBV7-2	-	TGTGCCAGCAGCCGGTTCGGGACTAGCGGCACAGATACGCAGTATTTT	CASSRFGTSGTDTQYF
TRBJ2-2	TRBD1	TRBV7-9	-	TGTGCCAGCAGCTTAAGAGCTCACGACAGGGGGCGCGGGACCGGGGAGCTGTTTTTT	CASSLRAHDRGRGTGELFF
TRBJ2-3	-	TRBV24-1	once	TGTGCCACCAGTGCCCACGGGTCCGAGAGAAAGTATTTT	CATSAHGSERKYF
TRBJ1-1	-	TRBV15	-	TGTGCCACCAGCAGAGATTTGCGGAGTGAAGCTTTCTTT	CATSRDLRSEAFF
TRBJ2-7	TRBD1	TRBV5-5	-	TGTGCCAGCAGCCAAGACGCAGGACAGGGACTCTACGAGCAGTACTTC	CASSQDAGQGLYEQYF
TRBJ1-1	-	TRBV7-8	-	TGTGCCAGCAGCTTAACCCCGGACAGAGAGAACACTGAAGCTTTCTTT	CASSLTPDRENTEAFF
TRBJ2-1	-	TRBV5-1	-	TGCGCCAGCAGCACGGCCGGGACTCCCGCCTACAATGAGCAGTTCTTC	CASSTAGTPAYNEQFF
TRBJ1-3	TRBD1	TRBV7-8	-	TGTGCCAGCAGCTTAACGGACAGGGGTCTTATTGGAAACACCATATATTTT	CASSLTDRGLIGNTIYF
TRBJ1-1	-	TRBV6-5	-	TGTGCCAGCACTCAATTGGGAGTCGCGGCTGAAGCTTTCTTT	CASTQLGVAAEAFF
TRBJ1-1	-	TRBV6-5	-	TGTGCCAGCAGTTACTCGATCTCCCAGGGTGGCACTGAAGCTTTCTTT	CASSYSISQGGTEAFF
TRBJ1-4	TRBD1	TRBV11-1	many	TGTGCCAGCAGCCCCGGGACAGGTGAAAAACTGTTTTTT	CASSPGTGEKLFF
TRBJ1-2	-	TRBV27	-	TGTGCCAGCAGTTTCTCCGGGACTAACTATGGCTACACCTTC	CASSFSGTNYGYTF
TRBJ1-2	TRBD1	TRBV19	-	TGTGCCAGTAGTATTCAGGGACAGGGTGACTATGGCTACACCTTC	CASSIQGQGDYGYTF
TRBJ1-2	-	TRBV5-4	few	TGTGCCAGCAGCCAAGATAGGGGTAATAATGGCTACACCTTC	CASSQDRGNNGYTF
TRBJ2-3	TRBD2	TRBV5-8	-	TGTGCCAGCAGCTTGGCGACTAGCGGGGGCACAGATACGCAGTATTTT	CASSLATSGGTDTQYF
TRBJ1-2	TRBD1	TRBV10-3	-	TGTGCCATCAGCGAGGACAGGGGCTATGGCTACACCTTC	CAISEDRGYGYTF
TRBJ1-1	-	TRBV27	-	TGTGCCAGCAGTCTTGTGGGAGGGAACACTGAAGCTTTCTTT	CASSLVGGNTEAFF
TRBJ1-1	-	TRBV30	-	TGTGCCTGGTGTATCGCCAGGTTGAACACTGAAGCTTTCTTT	CAWCIARLNTEAFF
TRBJ1-1	TRBD1	TRBV7-3	-	TGTGCCAGCAGCTTAACGCAGGGGGCGACTGAAGCTTTCTTT	CASSLTQGATEAFF
TRBJ1-2	-	TRBV4-2	-	TGTGCCAGCAGCCAAGAAACTGGGGCCGGCTACGACTATGGCTACACCTTC	CASSQETGAGYDYGYTF
TRBJ1-6	TRBD1	TRBV2	-	TGTGCCAGCGCGGAGTTGTCCGGGACAGGTTCACCCCTCCACTTT	CASAELSGTGSPLHF
TRBJ2-5	TRBD2	TRBV6-5	-	TGTGCCAGCAGTTACTCCGGGACTAGCGGCCAAGAGACCCAGTACTTC	CASSYSGTSGQETQYF